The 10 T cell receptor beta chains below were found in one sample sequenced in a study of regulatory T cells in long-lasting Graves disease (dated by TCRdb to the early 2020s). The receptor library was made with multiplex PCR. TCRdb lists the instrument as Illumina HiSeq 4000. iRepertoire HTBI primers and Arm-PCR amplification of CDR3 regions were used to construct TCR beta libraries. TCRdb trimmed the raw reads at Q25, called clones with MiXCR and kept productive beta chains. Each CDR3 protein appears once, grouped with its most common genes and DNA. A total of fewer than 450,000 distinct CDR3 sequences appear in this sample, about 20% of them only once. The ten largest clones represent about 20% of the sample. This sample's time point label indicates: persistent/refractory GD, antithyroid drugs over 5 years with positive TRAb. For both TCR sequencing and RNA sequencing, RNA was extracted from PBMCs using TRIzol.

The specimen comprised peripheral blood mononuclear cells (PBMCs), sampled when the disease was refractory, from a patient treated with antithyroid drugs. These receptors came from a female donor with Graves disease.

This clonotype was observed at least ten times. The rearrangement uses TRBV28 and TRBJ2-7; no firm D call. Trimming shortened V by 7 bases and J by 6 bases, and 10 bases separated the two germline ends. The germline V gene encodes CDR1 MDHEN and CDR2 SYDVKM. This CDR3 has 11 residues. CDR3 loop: CASTLHGEQYF. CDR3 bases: TGTGCCAGCACCCTTCATGGCGAGCAGTACTTC. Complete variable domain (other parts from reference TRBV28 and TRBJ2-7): DVKVTQSSRYLVKRTGEKVFLECVQDMDHENMFWYRQDPGLGLRLIYFSYDVKMKEKGDIPEGYSVSREKKERFSLILESASTNQTSMYLCASTLHGEQYFGPGTRLTVT.

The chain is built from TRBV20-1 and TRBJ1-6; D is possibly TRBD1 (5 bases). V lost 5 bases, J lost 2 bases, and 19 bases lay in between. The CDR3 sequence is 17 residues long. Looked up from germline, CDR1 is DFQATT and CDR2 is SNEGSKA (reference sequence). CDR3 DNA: TGCAGTGCTCCCGGGGCTGCCGCGGGAGCCTATAATTCACCCCTCCACTTT. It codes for CSAPGAAAGAYNSPLHF.

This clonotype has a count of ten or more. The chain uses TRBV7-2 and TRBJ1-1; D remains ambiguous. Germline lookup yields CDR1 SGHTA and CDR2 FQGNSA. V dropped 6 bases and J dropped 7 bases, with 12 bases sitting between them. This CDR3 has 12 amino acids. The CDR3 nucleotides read TGTGCCAGCAGTTACATGGAAAATGAAGCTTTCTTT. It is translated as CASSYMENEAFF.

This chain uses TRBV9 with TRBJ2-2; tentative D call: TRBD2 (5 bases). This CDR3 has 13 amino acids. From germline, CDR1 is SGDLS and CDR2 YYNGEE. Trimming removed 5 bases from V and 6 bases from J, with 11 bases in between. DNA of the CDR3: TGTGCCAGCAGTTTAGCGCAAGCCGGGGAGCTGTTTTTT. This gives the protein CASSLAQAGELFF.

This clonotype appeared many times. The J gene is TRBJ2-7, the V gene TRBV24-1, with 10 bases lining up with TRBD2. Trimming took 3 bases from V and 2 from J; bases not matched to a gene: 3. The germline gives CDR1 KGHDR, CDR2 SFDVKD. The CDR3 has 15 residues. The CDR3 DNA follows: TGTGCCACCAGTGATAGCGGGAGGGCCCCCTACGAGCAGTACTTC. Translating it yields CATSDSGRAPYEQYF.

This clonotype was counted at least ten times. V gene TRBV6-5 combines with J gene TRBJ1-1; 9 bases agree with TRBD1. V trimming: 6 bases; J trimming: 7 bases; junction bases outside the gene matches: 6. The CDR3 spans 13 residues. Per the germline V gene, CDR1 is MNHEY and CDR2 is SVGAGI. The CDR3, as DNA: TGTGCCAGCAGATACAGGGGGCTCGGTGAAGCTTTCTTT. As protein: CASRYRGLGEAFF.

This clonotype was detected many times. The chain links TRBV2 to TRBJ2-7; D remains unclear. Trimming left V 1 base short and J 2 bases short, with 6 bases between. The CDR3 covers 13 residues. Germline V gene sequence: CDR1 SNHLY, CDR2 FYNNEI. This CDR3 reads CASSEVRAYEQYF. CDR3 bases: TGTGCCAGCAGTGAAGTAAGGGCCTACGAGCAGTACTTC.

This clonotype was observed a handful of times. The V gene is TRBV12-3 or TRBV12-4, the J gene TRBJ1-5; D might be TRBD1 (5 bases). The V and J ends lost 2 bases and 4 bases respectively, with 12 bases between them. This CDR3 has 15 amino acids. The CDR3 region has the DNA TGTGCCAGCAGTTTAATTGGGGACCTTAATCAGCCCCAGCATTTT. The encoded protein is CASSLIGDLNQPQHF.

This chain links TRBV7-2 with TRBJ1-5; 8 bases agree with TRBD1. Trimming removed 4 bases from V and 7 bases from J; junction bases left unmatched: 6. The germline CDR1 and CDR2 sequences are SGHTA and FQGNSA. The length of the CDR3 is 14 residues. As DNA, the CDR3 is TGTGCCAGCAGCTCAGGGGGCCCCGGACAGCCCCAGCATTTT. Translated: CASSSGGPGQPQHF.

CDR3 residues: CASRIAGVNSPLHF. The CDR3 DNA reads as TGTGCCAGCAGGATAGCAGGGGTGAATTCACCCCTCCACTTT. The chain recombines TRBV7-2 with TRBJ1-6; D perhaps matches TRBD1 (6 bases). The V gene lost 6 bases and the J gene lost 7 bases, with 13 bases spanning the gap. The CDR3 sequence is 14 residues long. CDR1 is SGHTA and CDR2 is FQGNSA in the germline V gene.